The entry that follows covers one TCR beta chain sequence. Germline V gene data show CDR1 as SGHVS and CDR2 as FQNEAQ. The CDR3 runs to 16 residues. The V end lost 5 bases, the J end lost 2 bases, and 18 bases lay between the germline ends. RNA was extracted with the RNeasy kit, and a quantity of roughly 0.45 to 1 ug was reverse transcribed using random hexamers. Multiplex PCR with immunoSEQ amplified the TCR beta CDR3 across 54 Vbeta and 13 Jbeta. TCRdb reprocessed the immunoSEQ multiplex PCR reads with MiXCR, giving one entry per CDR3 protein. The sample consists of about 400,000 distinct CDR3 sequences, around 83% of them appearing once. The multiple sclerosis controls comprised treatment-naive patients whose relapsing-remitting disease was stable or active. In contrast to the negatively isolated CD8+ and CD4+ T cells, TEMRA cells were FACS-enriched. This record comes from a study of CD8 T cells in Susac syndrome.

The source material was CD8+ T cells from PBMCs. The receptor's source is a human donor with multiple sclerosis. The chain is built from TRBV7-8 and TRBJ1-2, with D hard to call. CDR3 DNA sequence: TGTGCCAGCAGCCCCCTAGATAGCAGGACCAACTATGGCTACACCTTC. This gives the protein CASSPLDSRTNYGYTF.